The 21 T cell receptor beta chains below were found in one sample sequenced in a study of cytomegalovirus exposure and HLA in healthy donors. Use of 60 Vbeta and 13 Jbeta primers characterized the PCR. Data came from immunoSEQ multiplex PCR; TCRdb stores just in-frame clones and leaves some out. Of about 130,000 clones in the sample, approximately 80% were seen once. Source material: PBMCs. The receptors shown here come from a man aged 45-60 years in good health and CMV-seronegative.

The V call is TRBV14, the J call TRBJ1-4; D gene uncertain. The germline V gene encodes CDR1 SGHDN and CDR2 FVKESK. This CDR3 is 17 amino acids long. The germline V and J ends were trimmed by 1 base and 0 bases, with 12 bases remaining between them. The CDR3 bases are TGTGCCAGCAGCCAAGGTTTCGGTGTTGCAACTAATGAAAAACTGTTTTTT. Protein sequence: CASSQGFGVATNEKLFF.

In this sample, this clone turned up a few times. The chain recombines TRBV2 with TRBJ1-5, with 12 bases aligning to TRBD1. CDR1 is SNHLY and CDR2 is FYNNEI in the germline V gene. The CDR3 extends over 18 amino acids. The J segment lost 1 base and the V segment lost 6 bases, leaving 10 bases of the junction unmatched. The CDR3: CASSGDRGRIESNQPQHF. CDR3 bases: TGTGCCAGCAGCGGGGACAGGGGGCGGATCGAAAGCAATCAGCCCCAGCATTTT.

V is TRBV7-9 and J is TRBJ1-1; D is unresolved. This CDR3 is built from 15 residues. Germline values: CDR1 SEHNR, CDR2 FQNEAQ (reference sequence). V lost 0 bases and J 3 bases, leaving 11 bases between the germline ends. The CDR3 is CASSLALGGYTEAFF. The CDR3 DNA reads TGTGCCAGCAGCTTAGCTTTAGGCGGGTACACTGAAGCTTTCTTT.

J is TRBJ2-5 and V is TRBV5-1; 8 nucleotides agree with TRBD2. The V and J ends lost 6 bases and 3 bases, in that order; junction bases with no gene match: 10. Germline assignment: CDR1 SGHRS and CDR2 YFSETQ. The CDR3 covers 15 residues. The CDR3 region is CASTSRGGTKETQYF. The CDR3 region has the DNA TGCGCCAGCACGTCCCGGGGGGGAACGAAAGAGACCCAGTACTTC.

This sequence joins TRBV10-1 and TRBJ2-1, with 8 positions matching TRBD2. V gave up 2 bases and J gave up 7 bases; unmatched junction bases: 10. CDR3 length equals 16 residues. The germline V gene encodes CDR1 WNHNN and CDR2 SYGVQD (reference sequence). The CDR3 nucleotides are TGCGCCAGCAGTGAGATCCCGGGGGGGCTGGAGAATGAGCAGTTCTTC. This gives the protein CASSEIPGGLENEQFF.

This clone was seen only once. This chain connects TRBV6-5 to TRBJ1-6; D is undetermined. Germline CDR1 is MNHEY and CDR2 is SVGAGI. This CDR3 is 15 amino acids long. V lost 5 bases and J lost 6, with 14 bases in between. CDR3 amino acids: CASSPRSGLNSPLHF. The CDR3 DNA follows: TGTGCCAGCAGTCCGAGGTCCGGCCTTAATTCACCCCTCCACTTT.

The CDR3 region has the DNA TGTGCCAGTAGTGCCCCGGGACAGGGCTACGAGCAGTACTTC. Encoded protein: CASSAPGQGYEQYF. This chain uses TRBV19 with TRBJ2-7, with 9 positions matching TRBD1. V lost 5 bases to trimming and J lost 3 bases; unmatched junction nucleotides: 5. This CDR3 contains 14 residues. Germline loops: CDR1 LNHDA, CDR2 SQIVND (reference sequence).

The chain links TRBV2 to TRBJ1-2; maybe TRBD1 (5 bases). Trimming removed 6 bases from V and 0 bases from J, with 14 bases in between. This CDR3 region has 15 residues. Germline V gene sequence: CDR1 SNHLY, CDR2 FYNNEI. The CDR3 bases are TGTGCCAGCAGCACCCGGAGGGGCACTAACTATGGCTACACCTTC. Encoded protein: CASSTRRGTNYGYTF.

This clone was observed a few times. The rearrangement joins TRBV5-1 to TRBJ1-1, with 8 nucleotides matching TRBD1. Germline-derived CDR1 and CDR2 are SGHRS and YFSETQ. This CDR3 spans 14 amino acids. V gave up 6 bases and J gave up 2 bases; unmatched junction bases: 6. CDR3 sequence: CASKEQGGNTEAFF. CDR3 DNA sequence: TGCGCCAGCAAAGAACAGGGGGGCAACACTGAAGCTTTCTTT.

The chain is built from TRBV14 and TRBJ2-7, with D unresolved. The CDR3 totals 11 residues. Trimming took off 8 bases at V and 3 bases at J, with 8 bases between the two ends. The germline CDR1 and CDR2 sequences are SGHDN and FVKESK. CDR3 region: CASGGFYEQYF. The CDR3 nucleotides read TGTGCCAGCGGCGGATTCTACGAGCAGTACTTC.

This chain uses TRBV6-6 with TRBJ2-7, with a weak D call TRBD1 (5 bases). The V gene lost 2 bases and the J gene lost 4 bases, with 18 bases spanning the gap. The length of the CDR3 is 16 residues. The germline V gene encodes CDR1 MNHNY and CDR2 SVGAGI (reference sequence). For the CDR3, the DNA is TGTGCCAGCAGTTACCCCGCTGGGGCTGGGCTATACGAGCAGTACTTC. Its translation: CASSYPAGAGLYEQYF.

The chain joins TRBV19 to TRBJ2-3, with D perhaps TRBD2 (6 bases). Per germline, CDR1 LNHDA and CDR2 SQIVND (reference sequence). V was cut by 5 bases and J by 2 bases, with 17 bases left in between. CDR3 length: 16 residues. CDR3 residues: CASSLLGGALTDTQYF. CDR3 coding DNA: TGTGCCAGTAGTTTGCTCGGGGGAGCCCTCACAGATACGCAGTATTTT.

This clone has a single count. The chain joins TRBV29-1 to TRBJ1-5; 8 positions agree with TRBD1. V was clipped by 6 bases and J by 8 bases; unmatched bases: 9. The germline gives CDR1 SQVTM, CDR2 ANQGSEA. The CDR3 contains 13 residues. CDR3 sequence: CSVTGQEGKPQHF. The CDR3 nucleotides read TGCAGCGTCACGGGACAGGAGGGAAAGCCCCAGCATTTT.

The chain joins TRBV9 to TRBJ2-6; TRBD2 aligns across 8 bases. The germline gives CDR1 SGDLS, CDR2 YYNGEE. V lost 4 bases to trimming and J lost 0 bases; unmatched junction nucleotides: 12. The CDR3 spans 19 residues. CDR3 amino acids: CASSPQGLGGSSGANVLTF. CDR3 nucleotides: TGTGCCAGCAGCCCCCAGGGACTAGGCGGAAGCTCTGGGGCCAACGTCCTGACTTTC. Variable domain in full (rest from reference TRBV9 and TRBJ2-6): DSGVTQTPKHLITATGQRVTLRCSPRSGDLSVYWYQQSLDQGLQFLIQYYNGEERAKGNILERFSAQQFPDLHSELNLSSLELGDSALYFCASSPQGLGGSSGANVLTFGAGSRLTVL.

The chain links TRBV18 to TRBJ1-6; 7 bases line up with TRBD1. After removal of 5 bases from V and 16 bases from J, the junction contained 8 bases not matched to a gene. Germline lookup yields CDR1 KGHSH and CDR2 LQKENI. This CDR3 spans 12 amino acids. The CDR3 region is CASSGGQPSLHF. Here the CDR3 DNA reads TGTGCCAGCTCAGGGGGACAGCCGTCACTCCACTTT.

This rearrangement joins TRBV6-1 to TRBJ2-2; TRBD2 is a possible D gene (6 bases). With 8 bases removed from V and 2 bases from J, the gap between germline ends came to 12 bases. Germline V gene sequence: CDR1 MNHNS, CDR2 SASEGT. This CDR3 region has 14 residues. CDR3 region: CASRGTVNTGELFF. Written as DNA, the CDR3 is TGTGCCAGCCGGGGGACGGTCAACACCGGGGAGCTGTTTTTT.

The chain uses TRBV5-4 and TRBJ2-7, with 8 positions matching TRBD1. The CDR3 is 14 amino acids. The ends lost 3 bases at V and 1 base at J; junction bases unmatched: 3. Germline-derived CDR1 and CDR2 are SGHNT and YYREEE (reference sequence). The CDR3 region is CASSSTGGSYEQYF. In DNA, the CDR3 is TGTGCCAGCAGCTCCACAGGGGGGTCCTACGAGCAGTACTTC.

The CDR3: CASSPTGTSKAFF. The DNA for the CDR3 is TGTGCCAGCAGCCCGACAGGGACCTCCAAAGCTTTCTTT. The rearrangement links TRBV14 to TRBJ1-1, with 7 bases identical to TRBD1. Looked up from germline, CDR1 is SGHDN and CDR2 is FVKESK. Trimming removed 4 bases from V and 9 bases from J; junction bases left unmatched: 8. The CDR3 is 13 amino acids.

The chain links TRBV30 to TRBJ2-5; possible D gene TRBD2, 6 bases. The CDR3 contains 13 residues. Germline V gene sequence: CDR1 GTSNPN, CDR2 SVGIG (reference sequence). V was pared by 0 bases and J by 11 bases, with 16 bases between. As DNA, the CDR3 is TGTGCCTGGAGTGTAGTGCTCCCGGGGGAGCAGTACTTC. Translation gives CAWSVVLPGEQYF.

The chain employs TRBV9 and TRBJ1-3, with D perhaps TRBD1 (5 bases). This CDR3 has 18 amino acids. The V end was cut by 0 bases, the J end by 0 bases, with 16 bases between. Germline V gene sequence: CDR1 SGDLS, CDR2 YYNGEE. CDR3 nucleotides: TGTGCCAGCAGCGTAGCCGGGACCTGGACTAGCTCTGGAAACACCATATATTTT. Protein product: CASSVAGTWTSSGNTIYF. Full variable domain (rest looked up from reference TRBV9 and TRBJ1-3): DSGVTQTPKHLITATGQRVTLRCSPRSGDLSVYWYQQSLDQGLQFLIQYYNGEERAKGNILERFSAQQFPDLHSELNLSSLELGDSALYFCASSVAGTWTSSGNTIYFGEGSWLTVV.

Written as DNA, the CDR3 is TGTGCCAGCAGCGCGCACCGGGACAGGGATGAAGAGACCCAGTACTTC. Its protein product is CASSAHRDRDEETQYF. The J gene is TRBJ2-5, the V gene TRBV9, with 9 positions matching TRBD1. There are 16 residues in the CDR3. The germline V gene has CDR1 SGDLS and CDR2 YYNGEE. The J segment lost 3 bases and the V segment lost 3 bases, leaving 9 bases of the junction unmatched.